The T cell receptor (beta chain) described here comes from a study of OX40 agonist ivuxolimab in advanced cancers. With regard to this clone: Its antigen is undetermined.

Patients with a history of autoimmune disease or on systemic immunosuppression were excluded. Sampled blood was obtained at baseline, cycle 4 day 1, and cycle 7 day 1. Study findings and constraints: On average, CD8+ T cells showed a greater number of expanded clones than CD4+.

The length of the CDR3 is 17 residues. The germline V gene has CDR1 SGHTA and CDR2 FQGNSA. V was cut by 5 bases and J by 6 bases, with 23 bases left in between. Using immunoSEQ multiplex PCR, the repertoire was profiled, and TCRdb retains in-frame clones only, with some absent. The sample holds approximately 13,000 clones; roughly 82% are singletons and the top ten take around 45%. The sample here was CD4+ or CD8+ T cells sorted from blood, taken in a trial of the OX40 agonist ivuxolimab. The chain links TRBV7-2 to TRBJ2-4, with D perhaps TRBD1 (6 bases). The receptor's source is an adult with an advanced solid tumor such as melanoma, head and neck, liver or kidney cancer. CDR3 loop: CASSPLGLGQGTNIQYF. CDR3 bases: TGTGCCAGCAGCCCCTTGGGGCTGGGGCAGGGGACAAACATTCAGTACTTC.